This T cell receptor beta chain was documented in a study of blood T cell repertoires in COVID-19. The CDR3 sequence is 17 residues long. The germline gives CDR1 SEHNR, CDR2 FQNEAQ (reference sequence). Trimming removed 5 bases from V and 6 bases from J; junction bases left unmatched: 9. Libraries were prepared by immunoSEQ multiplex PCR; TCRdb keeps only in-frame clonotypes and omits some of them. The table has some 150,000 clones, 80% to 90% seen once. The source of this sequence is a woman in her seventies with acute or convalescent COVID-19. Sequencing input: peripheral blood. The J gene is TRBJ2-3, the V gene TRBV7-9; 15 nucleotides match TRBD2. CDR3 in DNA: TGTGCCAGCAGCCCTCGGACTAGCGGGGGGGCCTCCGATACGCAGTATTTT. Translated: CASSPRTSGGASDTQYF.